This TCR beta chain appears in the sequencing data of a study of blood T cell repertoires in COVID-19. This table comes from immunoSEQ multiplex PCR, and its TCRdb copy is limited to in-frame clones, with some not included. Here the sample spans more than 95,000 clones, 70% to 75% being singletons. CDR1 is SGHTA and CDR2 is FQGTGA in the germline V gene. There are 14 residues in the CDR3. After removal of 5 bases from V and 7 bases from J, the junction contained 4 bases not matched to a gene. The source material was peripheral blood. The sequence was collected from a man in his 60s with acute or convalescent COVID-19. This sequence joins TRBV7-3 and TRBJ2-2, with TRBD1 matching over 10 bases. The CDR3 protein is CASSAGQGHGELFF. The CDR3 bases are TGTGCCAGCAGCGCGGGACAGGGGCACGGGGAGCTGTTTTTT.